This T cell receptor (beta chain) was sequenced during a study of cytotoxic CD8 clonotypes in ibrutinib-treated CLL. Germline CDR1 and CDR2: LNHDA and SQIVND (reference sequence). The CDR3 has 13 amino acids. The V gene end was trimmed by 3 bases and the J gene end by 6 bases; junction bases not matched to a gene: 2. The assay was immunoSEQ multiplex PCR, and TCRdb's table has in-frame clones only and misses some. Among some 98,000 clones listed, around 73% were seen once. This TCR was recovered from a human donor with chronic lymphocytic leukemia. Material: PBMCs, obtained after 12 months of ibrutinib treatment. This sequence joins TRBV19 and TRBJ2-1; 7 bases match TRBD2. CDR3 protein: CASSIGRVNEQFF. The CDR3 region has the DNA TGTGCCAGTAGTATTGGGAGGGTCAATGAGCAGTTCTTC.